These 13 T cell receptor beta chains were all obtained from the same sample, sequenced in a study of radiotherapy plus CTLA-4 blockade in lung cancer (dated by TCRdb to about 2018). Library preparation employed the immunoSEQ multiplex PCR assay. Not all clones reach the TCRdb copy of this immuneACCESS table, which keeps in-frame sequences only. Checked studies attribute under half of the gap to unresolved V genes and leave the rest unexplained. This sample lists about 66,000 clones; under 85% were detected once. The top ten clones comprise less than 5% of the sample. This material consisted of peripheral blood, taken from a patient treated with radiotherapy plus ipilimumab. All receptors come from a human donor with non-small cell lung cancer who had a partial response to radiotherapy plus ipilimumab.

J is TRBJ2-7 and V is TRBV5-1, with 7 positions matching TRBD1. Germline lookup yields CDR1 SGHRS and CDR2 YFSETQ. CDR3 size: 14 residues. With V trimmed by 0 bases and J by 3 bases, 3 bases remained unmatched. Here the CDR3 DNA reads TGCGCCAGCAGCTTGGTTGCAGGGGGCTACGAGCAGTACTTC. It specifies CASSLVAGGYEQYF.

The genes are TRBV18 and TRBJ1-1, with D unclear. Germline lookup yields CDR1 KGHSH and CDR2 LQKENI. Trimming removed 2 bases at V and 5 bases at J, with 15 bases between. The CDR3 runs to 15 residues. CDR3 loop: CASSPDSNIGTEAFF. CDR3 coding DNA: TGTGCCAGCTCACCAGACTCGAACATTGGTACTGAAGCTTTCTTT.

The DNA for the CDR3 is TGTGCCAGCAGCGAGGGGAGGTTGAACACCGGGGAGCTGTTTTTT. Translation: CASSEGRLNTGELFF. V gene TRBV9 combines with J gene TRBJ2-2; D is possibly TRBD2 (6 bases). Germline V gives CDR1 SGDLS, CDR2 YYNGEE. Trimming cost V 3 bases and J 1 base, with 10 bases left between them. The CDR3 is made up of 15 amino acids. Complete variable domain (other parts from reference TRBV9 and TRBJ2-2): DSGVTQTPKHLITATGQRVTLRCSPRSGDLSVYWYQQSLDQGLQFLIQYYNGEERAKGNILERFSAQQFPDLHSELNLSSLELGDSALYFCASSEGRLNTGELFFGEGSRLTVL.

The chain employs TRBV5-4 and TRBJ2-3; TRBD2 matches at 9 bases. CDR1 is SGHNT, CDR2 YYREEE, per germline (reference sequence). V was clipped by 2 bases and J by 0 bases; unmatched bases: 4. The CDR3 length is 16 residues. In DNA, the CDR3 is TGTGCCAGCAGCTTATGGCTAGCGGGAAGCACAGATACGCAGTATTTT. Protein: CASSLWLAGSTDTQYF.

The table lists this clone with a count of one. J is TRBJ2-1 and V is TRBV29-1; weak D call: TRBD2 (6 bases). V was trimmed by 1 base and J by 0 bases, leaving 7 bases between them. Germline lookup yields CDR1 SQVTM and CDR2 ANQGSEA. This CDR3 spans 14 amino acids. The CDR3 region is CSVEGRGSYNEQFF. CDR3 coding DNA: TGCAGCGTTGAAGGGAGGGGCTCCTACAATGAGCAGTTCTTC.

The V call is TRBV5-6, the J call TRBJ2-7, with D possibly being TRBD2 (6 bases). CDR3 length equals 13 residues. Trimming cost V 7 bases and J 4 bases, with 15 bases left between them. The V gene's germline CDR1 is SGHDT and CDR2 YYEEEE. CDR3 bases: TGTGCCAGCGGAACCTACCGGGAGTACGAGCAGTACTTC. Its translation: CASGTYREYEQYF.

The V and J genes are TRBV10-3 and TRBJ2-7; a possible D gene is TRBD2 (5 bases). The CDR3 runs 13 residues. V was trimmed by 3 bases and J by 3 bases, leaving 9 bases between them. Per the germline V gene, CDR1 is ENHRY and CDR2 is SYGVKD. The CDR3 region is CAISEREFYEQYF. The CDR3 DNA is TGTGCCATCAGTGAAAGGGAGTTCTACGAGCAGTACTTC.

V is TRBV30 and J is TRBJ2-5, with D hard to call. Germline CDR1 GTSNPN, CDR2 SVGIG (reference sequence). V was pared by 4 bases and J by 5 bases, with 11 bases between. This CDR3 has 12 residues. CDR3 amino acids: CAWTPKEETQYF. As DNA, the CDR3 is TGTGCCTGGACCCCCAAAGAGGAGACCCAGTACTTC. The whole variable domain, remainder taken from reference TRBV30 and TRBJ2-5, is SQTIHQWPATLVQPVGSPLSLECTVEGTSNPNLYWYRQAAGRGLQLLFYSVGIGQISSEVPQNLSASRPQDRQFILSSKKLLLSDSGFYLCAWTPKEETQYFGPGTRLLVL.

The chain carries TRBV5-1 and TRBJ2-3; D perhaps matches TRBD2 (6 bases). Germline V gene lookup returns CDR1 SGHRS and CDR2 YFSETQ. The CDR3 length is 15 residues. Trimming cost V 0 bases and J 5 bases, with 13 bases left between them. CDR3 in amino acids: CASSLAGTGGDTQYF. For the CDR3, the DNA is TGCGCCAGCAGCTTGGCCGGGACCGGGGGAGATACGCAGTATTTT.

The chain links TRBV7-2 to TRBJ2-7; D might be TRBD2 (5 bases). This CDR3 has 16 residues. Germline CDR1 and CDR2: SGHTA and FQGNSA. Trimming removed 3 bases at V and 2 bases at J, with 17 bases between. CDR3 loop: CASSFPRAGRAYEQYF. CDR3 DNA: TGTGCCAGCAGCTTCCCTCGGGCGGGTCGTGCCTACGAGCAGTACTTC.

As DNA, the CDR3 is TGTGCCAGCTCACCGACTAGCGGGCTCTCCTACGAGCAGTACTTC. Translation gives CASSPTSGLSYEQYF. This chain joins TRBV18 and TRBJ2-7; the match to TRBD2 covers 10 bases. The CDR3 totals 15 residues. In germline, CDR1 is KGHSH, CDR2 LQKENI. Trimming took 3 bases from V and 0 from J; bases not matched to a gene: 2.

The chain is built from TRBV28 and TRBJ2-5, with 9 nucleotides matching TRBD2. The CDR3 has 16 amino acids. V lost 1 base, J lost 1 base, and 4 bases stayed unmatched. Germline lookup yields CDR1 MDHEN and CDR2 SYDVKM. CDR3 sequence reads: CASSLLVAGVQETQYF. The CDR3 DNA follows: TGTGCCAGCAGTTTATTGGTAGCGGGAGTCCAAGAGACCCAGTACTTC. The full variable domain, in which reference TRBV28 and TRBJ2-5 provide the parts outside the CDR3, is DVKVTQSSRYLVKRTGEKVFLECVQDMDHENMFWYRQDPGLGLRLIYFSYDVKMKEKGDIPEGYSVSREKKERFSLILESASTNQTSMYLCASSLLVAGVQETQYFGPGTRLLVL.

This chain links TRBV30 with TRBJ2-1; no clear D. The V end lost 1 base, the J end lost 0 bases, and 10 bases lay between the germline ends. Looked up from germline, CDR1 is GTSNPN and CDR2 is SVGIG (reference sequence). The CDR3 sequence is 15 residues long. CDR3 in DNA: TGTGCCTGGAGTGGAGGCGTTAGCTCCTACAATGAGCAGTTCTTC. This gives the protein CAWSGGVSSYNEQFF.